A selection of T cell receptor beta chains follows, all from one sample in a study of cytomegalovirus exposure and HLA in healthy donors. Clones were read by immunoSEQ multiplex PCR, and TCRdb kept only the in-frame ones, dropping some. The table lists over 150,000 clones, roughly 70% of them singletons. The specimen sequenced was PBMCs. The receptors shown here come from a man aged 25 to 40 in good health and CMV-seronegative. Each CDR3 is given with its conserved first and last residue. The D gene is left open where the match is weak. For some rows the clone size is stated as once, few or many, or as a class when expanded; others skip it.

>TRBV5-1|TRBJ2-5|.|TRBD2
CASSLDSGRQETQYF
TGCGCCAGCAGCCTCGACAGCGGGAGGCAAGAGACCCAGTACTTC
>TRBV5-1|TRBJ1-2|.|.
CASSLEWQNYGYTF
TGCGCCAGCAGCTTGGAATGGCAGAACTATGGCTACACCTTC
>TRBV7-9|TRBJ2-4|.|.
CASIPQGGNIQYF
TGTGCCAGCATCCCCCAGGGGGGAAACATTCAGTACTTC
>TRBV6-6|TRBJ2-7|.|.
CASSYSPTYEQYF
TGTGCCAGCAGTTACTCTCCCACCTACGAGCAGTACTTC
>TRBV7-9|TRBJ2-5|.|.
CASSLYIEGTQYF
TGTGCCAGCAGCTTATATATTGAGGGGACCCAGTACTTC
>TRBV15|TRBJ1-4|.|.
CATRREVTDEKLFF
TGTGCCACCAGGCGAGAGGTGACGGATGAAAAACTGTTTTTT
>TRBV7-9|TRBJ2-7|few|TRBD1
CASSLGGTGAYEQYF
TGTGCCAGCAGCTTAGGAGGGACAGGGGCCTACGAGCAGTACTTC
>TRBV28|TRBJ2-5|.|TRBD1
CASSLNGQGRKTQYF
TGTGCCAGCAGTCTAAACGGACAGGGAAGAAAGACCCAGTACTTC
>TRBV5-6|TRBJ2-5|.|TRBD1
CASSLRTGAETQYF
TGTGCCAGCAGCTTAAGGACAGGGGCAGAGACCCAGTACTTC
>TRBV6-1|TRBJ2-2|.|TRBD1
CASSEEGTGLRTGELFF
TGTGCCAGCAGTGAAGAAGGGACAGGGCTTCGCACCGGGGAGCTGTTTTTT
>TRBV13|TRBJ2-5|.|.
CASSMRVRGETQYF
TGTGCCAGCAGCATGCGGGTACGGGGAGAGACCCAGTACTTC
>TRBV19|TRBJ2-1|.|TRBD1
CASSTYYGTGQDNEQFF
TGTGCCAGTAGTACGTACTACGGGACAGGGCAGGACAATGAGCAGTTCTTC
>TRBV9|TRBJ2-1|.|.
CARAPLTDNEQFF
TGTGCCAGAGCCCCCCTTACGGACAATGAGCAGTTCTTC
>TRBV19|TRBJ2-2|.|.
CASSIPGTGDTGELFF
TGTGCCAGTAGTATACCCGGGACTGGGGACACCGGGGAGCTGTTTTTT
>TRBV28|TRBJ1-4|.|.
CASSSVEEKLFF
TGTGCCAGCAGTTCTGTAGAGGAAAAACTGTTTTTT
>TRBV6-1|TRBJ1-1|.|TRBD1
CASSPGQGPNTEAFF
TGTGCCAGCAGCCCCGGACAGGGTCCGAACACTGAAGCTTTCTTT
>TRBV7-3|TRBJ1-6|.|.
CASSLTGGRNSPLHF
TGTGCCAGCAGCTTAACAGGGGGTAGAAATTCACCCCTCCACTTT
>TRBV19|TRBJ1-5|.|.
CASSLQGSNQPQNF
TGTGCCAGTAGCCTCCAGGGGAGCAATCAGCCCCAGAATTTT
>TRBV13|TRBJ2-5|.|TRBD2
CASLRWGGYQETQYF
TGTGCCAGCCTTCGGTGGGGGGGGTACCAAGAGACCCAGTACTTC
>TRBV7-2|TRBJ2-1|.|.
CASSKRGSWPPYNEQFF
TGTGCCAGCAGCAAAAGGGGGAGTTGGCCACCCTACAATGAGCAGTTCTTC
>TRBV19|TRBJ1-2|.|.
CASSSLPTERGYTF
TGTGCCAGTAGTTCCCTCCCTACGGAGCGCGGCTACACCTTC
>TRBV30|TRBJ1-2|few|.
CAWSPSRFNYGYTF
TGTGCCTGGAGTCCTAGTCGGTTTAACTATGGCTACACCTTC
>TRBV7-3|TRBJ2-6|.|TRBD1
CASSPGTGGLGANVLTF
TGTGCCAGCAGCCCCGGGACAGGGGGCCTCGGGGCCAACGTCCTGACTTTC
>TRBV23-1|TRBJ1-5|.|TRBD1
CASSQSHRGHSNQPQHF
TGCGCCAGCAGTCAGTCTCACAGGGGGCATAGCAATCAGCCCCAGCATTTT
>TRBV19|TRBJ1-2|.|TRBD1
CASLGTDYGYTF
TGTGCCAGTCTAGGGACAGACTATGGCTACACCTTC
>TRBV6-1|TRBJ2-1|.|.
CASSEVVGDEQFF
TGTGCCAGCAGTGAAGTGGTAGGGGATGAGCAGTTCTTC
>TRBV29-1|TRBJ2-5|.|.
CSVGRSQETQYF
TGCAGCGTTGGCCGCAGCCAAGAGACCCAGTACTTC
>TRBV5-4|TRBJ1-2|.|TRBD1
CASSLVTGTSNYGYTF
TGTGCCAGCAGCTTGGTGACAGGGACCTCTAACTATGGCTACACCTTC
>TRBV6-5|TRBJ2-5|.|TRBD1
CASSYGYRGETQYF
TGTGCCAGCAGTTACGGATACAGGGGAGAGACCCAGTACTTC
>TRBV29-1|TRBJ2-1|.|.
CSAGDARYNEQFF
TGCAGCGCGGGGGACGCGCGCTACAATGAGCAGTTCTTC
>TRBV6-5|TRBJ1-1|few|TRBD1
CASSSTGDVKNPEAFF
TGTGCCAGCAGTTCAACAGGGGATGTTAAGAACCCTGAAGCTTTCTTT
>TRBV12-5|TRBJ2-3|.|.
CASGFSGTDTQYF
TGTGCTAGTGGTTTCAGTGGCACAGATACGCAGTATTTT
>TRBV7-2|TRBJ2-5|.|TRBD2
CASSLARLAGAETQYF
TGTGCCAGCAGCTTAGCGCGACTAGCGGGGGCAGAGACCCAGTACTTC
>TRBV28|TRBJ2-7|.|TRBD1
CASRSGTGGSDEQYF
TGTGCCAGCAGGAGCGGGACAGGGGGATCGGACGAGCAGTACTTC
>TRBV12-5|TRBJ2-2|few|.
CASGLFTGELFF
TGTGCTAGTGGCCTATTCACCGGGGAGCTGTTTTTT
>TRBV12-5|TRBJ2-2|.|.
CASGFIPGELFF
TGTGCTAGTGGTTTTATCCCCGGGGAGCTGTTTTTT
>TRBV4-1|TRBJ2-2|.|TRBD1
CASSPGQGNAGELFF
TGCGCCAGCAGCCCGGGACAGGGGAACGCCGGGGAGCTGTTTTTT
>TRBV6-1|TRBJ2-5|.|.
CASSAEGGVGTQYF
TGTGCCAGCAGCGCTGAGGGGGGGGTGGGGACCCAGTACTTC
>TRBV28|TRBJ2-2|.|TRBD1
CASSLTGGRRTGELFF
TGTGCCAGCAGTCTTACAGGGGGTCGTAGAACCGGGGAGCTGTTTTTT
>TRBV7-9|TRBJ1-5|.|.
CASSFGGGVVNQPQHF
TGTGCCAGCAGCTTTGGGGGGGGAGTCGTCAATCAGCCCCAGCATTTT
>TRBV9|TRBJ2-2|.|TRBD2
CASSIASGGSNTGELFF
TGTGCCAGCAGCATCGCTAGCGGGGGGTCGAACACCGGGGAGCTGTTTTTT
>TRBV6-1|TRBJ1-2|.|.
CASSEYPAGGNYLGNYGYTF
TGTGCCAGCAGTGAGTACCCGGCAGGAGGAAACTACCTCGGAAACTATGGCTACACCTTC
>TRBV5-1|TRBJ1-3|.|.
CASSLNGGGNGNTIYF
TGCGCCAGCAGCTTGAACGGCGGGGGCAATGGAAACACCATATATTTT
>TRBV5-4|TRBJ2-5|few|.
CASSFWGGEETQYF
TGTGCCAGCAGCTTCTGGGGCGGTGAAGAGACCCAGTACTTC
>TRBV5-1|TRBJ1-6|.|.
CASSAEQNYSPLHF
TGCGCCAGCAGCGCCGAACAGAATTATTCACCCCTCCACTTT
>TRBV7-9|TRBJ1-1|few|.
CAGGEGTEAFF
TGTGCCGGGGGCGAGGGGACTGAAGCTTTCTTT
>TRBV28|TRBJ2-2|.|TRBD1
CASRSTGGTGELFF
TGTGCCAGCAGATCGACAGGGGGCACCGGGGAGCTGTTTTTT
>TRBV27|TRBJ2-3|.|TRBD2
CASSLDQRGGLTDTQYF
TGTGCCAGCAGTTTAGACCAGCGGGGGGGCCTCACAGATACGCAGTATTTT
>TRBV6-5|TRBJ1-1|.|TRBD1
CASKGGGRGITEAFF
TGTGCCAGCAAGGGAGGCGGCAGGGGGATCACTGAAGCTTTCTTT
>TRBV18|TRBJ2-7|.|TRBD1
CASSPTPGDRGRGQYF
TGTGCCAGCTCACCAACACCGGGGGACAGGGGGCGGGGGCAGTACTTC
>TRBV7-2|TRBJ1-6|.|.
CASSLGRGESPLHF
TGTGCCAGCAGCTTAGGCAGGGGAGAGTCACCCCTCCACTTT
>TRBV30|TRBJ2-1|.|.
CAWSTGFNEQFF
TGTGCCTGGAGTACGGGGTTTAATGAGCAGTTCTTC
>TRBV2|TRBJ1-6|.|TRBD1
CASSRDRGYSPLHF
TGTGCCAGCAGTCGAGACAGGGGTTATTCACCCCTCCACTTT
>TRBV4-2|TRBJ2-7|.|TRBD2
CASSQGTRDYEQYF
TGTGCCAGCAGCCAAGGGACTAGGGACTACGAGCAGTACTTC
>TRBV27|TRBJ2-5|.|TRBD2
CASRLTSGQETQYF
TGTGCCAGCAGACTGACTAGCGGACAAGAGACCCAGTACTTC